At least ten counts were recorded for the clone carrying this TCR beta chain. There were TCR beta CDR3 regions amplified from RNA transcripts. The TCR CDR3 first-round RT-PCR relied on the HTBI primer set. Via MiXCR, TCRdb re-called the multiplex PCR reads, giving one row per CDR3 protein. This sample has about 840,000 distinct CDR3 sequences, with over 35% found just once. The data belong to a study of T cells in Graves' hyperthyroidism and ophthalmopathy. Hyperthyroidism was newly diagnosed in patients aged 18 to 65 (duration under 2 months). The sequence derives from a man aged 18-30 years with Graves' hyperthyroidism. The sequencing input was blood.

The CDR3 is CSAPPQTEGYGYTF. The CDR3 DNA is TGCAGTGCTCCACCTCAGACGGAGGGCTATGGCTACACCTTC. The chain uses TRBV20-1 and TRBJ1-2; D remains unclear. V gave up 5 bases and J gave up 4 bases, with 17 bases separating them. The CDR3 runs to 14 residues. The germline V gene has CDR1 DFQATT and CDR2 SNEGSKA (reference sequence).